A single count supports the clone carrying this T cell receptor (beta chain). Its antigen remains unidentified. The CDR3 sequence is 13 residues long. Trimming removed 4 bases from V and 6 bases from J; junction bases left unmatched: 7. From germline, CDR1 is GTSNPN and CDR2 SVGIG (reference sequence). This sample was included in a study of OX40 agonist ivuxolimab in advanced cancers. General study results and limits: Antigen specificity of clonally expanded peripheral T cells was not established. Certain nonresponders additionally had low normalized T-cell clonal expansion.

Using immunoSEQ multiplex PCR, the repertoire was profiled, and TCRdb retains in-frame clones only, with some absent. The sample includes some 10,000 clones, 65% to 85% of them seen just once. Autoimmune disease history or systemic immunosuppression disqualified patients. Specimen: CD4+ or CD8+ T cells sorted from blood, collected in a trial of the OX40 agonist ivuxolimab. V and J are TRBV30 and TRBJ1-2; 8 bases fit TRBD1. This sequence originates from an adult with an advanced solid tumor such as melanoma, head and neck, liver or kidney cancer. In DNA, the CDR3 is TGTGCCTGGATTCCCCCGACAGGGGATGGCTACACCTTC. Translation: CAWIPPTGDGYTF.